This TCR beta chain was sequenced in a study of vaccination effects on CD4 cells after COVID-19. Sequencing used immunoSEQ multiplex PCR; TCRdb keeps in-frame clones, though not all of them. The repertoire consists of 30,000 to 35,000 clones, with 73% occurring once and the leading ten covering around 30%. Within the ViraFEST assay, antigen-specific CD4+ T cells underwent expansion with viral peptide pools prior to sequencing. Scientists isolated CD4+ T cells after a roughly nine-day culture period ended. Neither prior SARS-CoV-2 infection nor positive nucleocapsid antibodies were present in the vaccine recipients. Replacing half the medium with IL-2 medium was done on days 3 and 7. The sample holds a few counts of this clone. The antigen is undetermined. Sequenced here: CD4+ T cells from PBMCs cultured with HCoV-OC43 spike peptides, sampled before COVID-19 vaccination. Subset of the sample: HCoV-OC43 spike overlapping peptide pool stimulation. The clonotype comes from a human donor who received a COVID-19 vaccine.

The CDR3 DNA reads as TGTGCCAGCAGCTTAGATGGTCGGACTGAAGCTTTCTTT. Translated: CASSLDGRTEAFF. The chain uses TRBV11-3 and TRBJ1-1; D uncertain. The CDR3 sequence is 13 residues long. CDR1 and CDR2 (germline): SGHNT, YENEEA. Trimming removed 0 bases from V and 5 bases from J, with 7 bases in between. The entire variable domain, with the rest obtained from reference TRBV11-3 and TRBJ1-1, is as follows: EAGVVQSPRYKIIEKKQPVAFWCNPISGHNTLYWYLQNLGQGPELLIRYENEEAVDDSQLPKDRFSAERLKGVDSTLKIQPAELGDSAVYLCASSLDGRTEAFFGQGTRLTVV.